Described below is a single T cell receptor (beta chain) sequence and its context. Its antigen target is currently unknown. No per-base quality is available; no much larger clone lies one base away. The data stem from a study of cytomegalovirus exposure and HLA in healthy donors listed by TCRdb under 2017. Regarding the research as a whole: According to an earlier analysis of around 600 of the donors, some 170 million T cells yielded 95 million to 140 million unique TCR beta sequences and 276 Gb of sequence data. HLA typing included class I and class II loci at four-digit resolution. The study was designed to test whether signatures of past pathogen exposure could be identified by cataloging public T cell receptors. An early release that covered approximately 600 HLA-typed donors contained approximately 300 gigabases of sequencing data and tens of millions of unique TCR sequences. A separate validation cohort of roughly 110 different subjects was used in addition to the roughly 620-subject first cohort. Genome-wide SNP genotypes for about 55% of the roughly 670 donors were used in a later genetic analysis, which treated that subset as a discovery cohort. Four or five DR-DQ haplotypes were handled as single units for association and clustering because linkage in the cohort was strong. The later analysis used no new phenotypic data to find candidate immune exposures, relying instead on TCR beta sequences and their occurrence across donors. Of the roughly 410 genotyped donors, 65% to 90% were placed in the genetic ancestry cluster associated with self-reported Caucasian donors. To study patterns of TCR occurrence, a later analysis re-analyzed previously published TCR beta repertoires from just over 650 donors and added high-resolution HLA genotyping. Among roughly 370 genotyped donors of the cohort, an average of about 240,000 unique TCR beta nucleotide sequences were sequenced per donor, roughly 20% of them non-productive. The study combined high-throughput TCR immunosequencing, statistical association of individual TCRs with disease status, and machine learning to predict cytomegalovirus infection status. The number of typed donors differed by locus: roughly 620-630 for A, B, C, DRB1 and DQB1; 522 for DQA1; around 580 for DPA1; and roughly 450 for DPB1. Using immunosequencing, the study profiled T cell repertoires from about 620 subjects and related those repertoires to cytomegalovirus serostatus. All discovery cohort repertoires had been generated using a single sequencing platform. Donor age, sex, ethnicity and CMV serostatus were compiled together with the repertoire data. In an earlier analysis of 500 to 650 of the donors, high-throughput TCR beta sequencing was used to judge whether each TCR beta V gene segment behaved as functional or pseudogenic.

On the study overall, not on this receptor specifically: The presence/absence analyses assumed that sequencing depth was roughly uniform across donors, and that assumption may not be true. A group of highly shared sequence variants was considered likely to be a technical artifact of the sequencing pipeline. Compared with equally common non-associated chains, HLA-associated TCR beta chains in a later analysis were more clonally expanded and had lower generation probabilities. It was suggested by the authors that the approach could potentially be generalized to other disease states and immunological phenotypes. A further reported finding was that TCR beta sequences accurately predicted the HLA-A and HLA-B alleles for most subjects in the first cohort. Because some donors lacked HLA typing at each locus, the association tests relied only on the typed subset. This cohort had only TCR beta chains sequenced, and the lack of alpha or paired-chain data limited which features could be detected. In a later analysis, TCR association rates were found to vary across HLA loci, with the most associated TCRs seen for DRB1 alleles and the fewest for HLA-C alleles. In a later genetic analysis, a missense DCLRE1C variant was associated with V-gene and J-gene trimming of TCR beta chains, and the association was replicated in an independent cohort. Broadly in line with IMGT annotations, most TCR beta V segments showed up in productive rearrangements about 87% or about 30% of the time in an earlier analysis of several hundred of the donors. In a later analysis, most CMV-associated TCR beta chains were found to appear HLA-restricted, with HLA associations seemingly driven largely by CMV exposure. In a later genetic analysis, fewer N-insertions in productive TCRs were reported among donors in an Asian-associated ancestry cluster than the approximately 670-donor mean. When HLA alleles, especially DR and DQ, strongly co-occurred, attributing TCR associations to individual alleles was difficult. Specific HLA alleles were associated with 15,000 to 20,000 TCR beta sequences at a false discovery rate of 0.05 in a later analysis. Because counts were too low, seventeen rarely observed V segments, including chromosome 9 orphons, were left out of the earlier analysis of several hundred of the donors. In a later analysis, several top co-occurrence clusters were reported to appear linked to parvovirus B19, influenza, CMV and Epstein-Barr virus. The classifier was reported to diagnose cytomegalovirus status with high specificity and sensitivity in both the original and validation cohorts. In vitro tests confirmed that a few of the cytomegalovirus-associated TCR beta chains recognize cytomegalovirus antigens. The study gave a list of 150 to 200 TCR beta chains associated with cytomegalovirus. Immune exposure information for the cohort was limited to CMV serostatus. Across donors, most TCR sequences were observed very rarely, whereas some public TCRs were present in many individuals. Correlated functional status among segregating V segments might reflect linkage disequilibrium, but an unknown experimental factor could not be ruled out.

To prepare the library, the immunoSEQ multiplex PCR assay was applied. The multiplex PCR relied on a mix of 60 forward primers for TCR Vbeta segments and 13 reverse primers for TCR Jbeta segments. A multiplex PCR assay on genomic DNA amplified the CDR3 region of rearranged TCR beta genes. On the Illumina HiSeq System, the amplified TCR beta libraries were sequenced as 87-base-pair reads. The original pipeline was this. A later analysis counted tens of millions of unique TCR beta chains across the 600 to 850 repertoires, and roughly 11 million of these chains were shared by at least two donors. To remove PCR and sequencing errors, raw reads were error-corrected and collapsed into unique sequences using a nearest-neighbor algorithm that merged closely related sequences. CDR3 sequences were aligned to IMGT reference sequences to assign V, D and J gene segments. For a sequence to be retained, at least a six-nucleotide match to both a V gene segment and a J gene segment was required. A rearrangement was called productive if the CDR3 had no stop codons and remained in frame with V and J, and every other rearrangement was called non-productive. Following IMGT convention, CDR3 was defined as the stretch from the second conserved V-encoded cysteine to the conserved J-encoded phenylalanine. The earlier analysis of 587 of the donors excluded any sequence lacking an unambiguous match to a single V gene segment. In an earlier analysis of some 590 of the donors, a V segment was called functional when productive rearrangements were above 56.7%, and segregating when the standard deviation between donors exceeded 5%. A statistical classification framework was built for diagnosing cytomegalovirus status from the catalog of TCR beta chain sequences. V and J gene assignment, in a later analysis, came from comparing TCR nucleotide sequences with IMGT/GENE-DB human TR gene sequences. The TCRdist pipeline was used in a later analysis to assign CDR3 sequences and most-parsimonious VDJ recombination scenarios. A later analysis defined each TCR beta chain by its CDR3 amino acid sequence plus V-gene family, and excluded reads lacking a unique V-gene family. In a later analysis, around 600 highly shared, low-generation-probability nucleotide sequences were removed to address suspected cross-contamination and a sequencing artifact. In a later analysis, a clonal expansion index was calculated for each public chain from normalized within-repertoire ranks of inferred template counts. Generation probabilities in a later analysis came from a VDJ recombination model fitted to out-of-frame rearrangements, and those results were checked against IGoR. In a later analysis, hypergeometric tests were used to score TCR-TCR, TCR-HLA and TCR-CMV co-occurrence, with a repertoire-size bias correction applied to TCR pairs. A later analysis estimated false discovery rates by permuting HLA or CMV assignments 20 times. In a later analysis, co-occurring TCRs were grouped using DBSCAN, with TCRdist sequence similarity added in when clustering inside HLA-allele-positive subsets. Repertoires with fewer than 30,000 or more than 120,000 public chains were left out of co-occurrence clustering, as were five repertoires with anomalous nucleotide sharing. Held by TCRdb, this immuneACCESS table contains in-frame sequences only and omits some clones. Under half of the omission traces to an unresolved V gene where checked; the cause of the rest is unknown. The V and J calls and clone size were taken over from that table, and D and trimming were inferred from the DNA. This sample has around 150,000 clones in its table, and approximately 80% of those were observed once. The leading ten clones occupy roughly 2.8% of the sample.

The cohort consisted of hundreds of healthy bone marrow donors. At the time of sampling, every cohort member was nominally healthy, though immune exposures that went unrecorded were likely present. The donor tested CMV seropositive and was one of the 289 seropositive cohort members. Each donor provided a peripheral blood sample, and peripheral blood mononuclear cells were used for TCR beta sequencing. The Qiagen DNeasy Blood Extraction Kit was used to extract genomic DNA from the blood cell samples. Source material: PBMCs. The source of this sequence is a woman in her forties in good health and CMV-seropositive.

At the DNA level, the sequence is TGTGCCAGCAGTGATGCGGGGGCAGGAGGCTACACCTTC. It translates as CASSDAGAGGYTF. The chain links TRBV2 with TRBJ1-2; possibly the D gene is TRBD1, per 6 matching bases. The CDR3 sequence holds 13 residues, the cysteine and phenylalanine included. The only DNA kept is the CDR3, 39 bases in frame from the first base. V is shortened by 3 bases, J by 8 bases, and the region joining them spans 13 bases. The germline V gene encodes CDR1 SNHLY and CDR2 FYNNEI.